Shown below are 10 T cell receptor beta chains from a single sample sequenced in a study of CD4 T cells in relation to SARS-CoV-2 and coronaviruses. The repertoire was sequenced with immunoSEQ multiplex PCR; TCRdb's copy has only in-frame clones and lacks some. The sample records more than 55,000 clones, 86% being singletons. The unexposed donors gave CD4+ T cells in about 2011-2019, prior to COVID-19. The sample was memory CD4+ T cells from PBMCs. The receptors were sampled from a human donor in good health.

The chain uses TRBV19 and TRBJ2-3, with D uncertain. Germline-derived CDR1 and CDR2 are LNHDA and SQIVND (reference sequence). This CDR3 contains 14 residues. The V and J ends lost 8 bases and 0 bases respectively, with 12 bases between them. CDR3 loop: CASWSEESTDTQYF. CDR3 DNA: TGTGCCAGTTGGTCGGAAGAAAGCACAGATACGCAGTATTTT.

The chain recombines TRBV5-6 with TRBJ2-6; TRBD1 matches 9 bases. CDR1 is SGHDT and CDR2 is YYEEEE in the germline V gene. The CDR3 runs to 16 residues. Trimming at V came to 3 bases and at J to 2 bases, leaving 3 bases not matched to a gene. The DNA for the CDR3 is TGTGCCAGCAGCTCCCGGACAGGGGCTGGGGCCAACGTCCTGACTTTC. Translated: CASSSRTGAGANVLTF.

V usage is TRBV28 and J usage is TRBJ1-2, with 9 bases fitting TRBD1. The germline V gene encodes CDR1 MDHEN and CDR2 SYDVKM. The CDR3 sequence is 13 residues long. The junction had 2 bases not matched to a gene; V was cut back by 6 bases and J by 3 bases. CDR3 region: CASRWDRDYGYTF. The CDR3 bases are TGTGCCAGCAGGTGGGACAGGGACTATGGCTACACCTTC.

The genes are TRBV2 and TRBJ2-3; 8 nucleotides align to TRBD2. CDR3 size: 15 residues. With 6 bases clipped from V and 0 bases from J, the junction kept 5 bases outside the gene matches. Germline CDR1 is SNHLY and CDR2 is FYNNEI. This CDR3 reads CASSRTSGSTDTQYF. CDR3 nucleotides: TGTGCCAGCAGCCGAACTAGCGGAAGCACAGATACGCAGTATTTT.

The chain couples TRBV10-3 to TRBJ2-5; D gene uncertain. The germline V and J ends were trimmed by 4 bases and 5 bases, with 8 bases remaining between them. The CDR3 runs to 12 residues. In germline, CDR1 is ENHRY, CDR2 SYGVKD. The CDR3 region has the DNA TGTGCCATCAGTGCAGCCGAGGAGACCCAGTACTTC. This gives the protein CAISAAEETQYF.

A single count supports this clone. The chain combines TRBV11-3 with TRBJ2-7, with 7 positions matching TRBD1. Trimming at V came to 4 bases and at J to 2 bases, leaving 5 bases not matched to a gene. The germline V gene encodes CDR1 SGHNT and CDR2 YENEEA. This CDR3 has 14 residues. The CDR3 here is CASSYTGQAYEQYF. The CDR3 DNA sequence: TGTGCCAGCAGCTACACCGGACAGGCCTACGAGCAGTACTTC.

The chain is built from TRBV4-1 and TRBJ2-3, with 13 nucleotides matching TRBD2. Trimming removed 4 bases from V and 5 bases from J; junction bases left unmatched: 6. CDR3 length: 16 amino acids. The germline V gene has CDR1 MGHRA and CDR2 YSYEKL. The CDR3 DNA reads as TGCGCCAGCAGCCCACTAGCGGGAGGGCCGGGAGATACGCAGTATTTT. Translated: CASSPLAGGPGDTQYF.

J is TRBJ1-4 and V is TRBV5-1; D gene unclear. The V gene's germline CDR1 is SGHRS and CDR2 YFSETQ. This CDR3 is 15 amino acids long. Trimming took off 4 bases at V and 8 bases at J, with 18 bases between the two ends. The CDR3 DNA reads as TGCGCCAGCAGCAGGGTCAGCGATCGGTCGGAAAAACTGTTTTTT. Its protein is CASSRVSDRSEKLFF.

The rearrangement links TRBV5-1 to TRBJ1-1; D not resolved. V lost 5 bases, J lost 8 bases, and 13 bases lay in between. The germline gives CDR1 SGHRS, CDR2 YFSETQ. This CDR3 is 12 amino acids long. In DNA, the CDR3 is TGCGCCAGCAGTGAGGGAGGGCGCGAAGCTTTCTTT. Protein product: CASSEGGREAFF.

This clone came up once. The chain has TRBV3-1 (or the pseudogene TRBV3-2) and TRBJ2-7, with D possibly being TRBD2 (5 bases). CDR1 is LGHDT and CDR2 is YNNKEL in the germline V gene (reference sequence). V was trimmed by 2 bases and J by 3 bases, leaving 14 bases between them. CDR3 size: 15 residues. This CDR3 is CASSQPHGGSYEQYF. CDR3 nucleotides: TGTGCCAGCAGCCAACCCCATGGTGGGAGCTACGAGCAGTACTTC.